The clone carrying this TCR beta chain was observed a handful of times. The antigen is not known. The sample originates from a study of response to subunit inactivated influenza vaccine. The study, taken as a whole, reports: New T cells are recruited in small numbers by each seasonal influenza vaccination, according to the authors' suggestion.

The CDR3 contains 14 residues. Germline V gives CDR1 SEHNR, CDR2 FQNEAQ (reference sequence). V gave up 8 bases and J gave up 0 bases, with 10 bases separating them. TCRdb itself ran the RT-PCR reads through MiXCR, one entry per CDR3 protein. The top ten clones hold roughly 11% of a sample with more than 600,000 distinct CDR3 sequences, around 20% of them seen once. This rearrangement joins TRBV7-9 to TRBJ1-4, with D hard to call. This sequence originates from a man over 45 who received an inactivated influenza vaccine. Here the sequenced sample was PBMCs from blood, taken about 5 days after vaccination. This CDR3 is CASATAATNEKLFF. Written as DNA, the CDR3 is TGTGCCAGCGCTACGGCAGCAACTAATGAAAAACTGTTTTTT.